The 14 T cell receptor beta chains listed next were all sequenced from one sample in a study of T cell responses to AZD1222 COVID-19 vaccine. Repertoires were generated with immunoSEQ multiplex PCR, while TCRdb's copy carries only in-frame clones and drops some. Of about 150,000 clones listed, approximately 85% are singletons. The source material was peripheral blood, sampled on day 0 of AZD1222 vaccination. The source is an adult in good health.

The chain combines TRBV30 with TRBJ1-5, with D unclear. The CDR3 contains 14 residues. Trimming shortened V by 0 bases and J by 3 bases, and 9 bases separated the two germline ends. CDR1 GTSNPN and CDR2 SVGIG come from the germline V gene (reference sequence). Here the CDR3 DNA reads TGTGCCTGGAGTGTTGGATTGGTCAATCAGCCCCAGCATTTT. Translation gives CAWSVGLVNQPQHF. Full variable domain (rest looked up from reference TRBV30 and TRBJ1-5): SQTIHQWPATLVQPVGSPLSLECTVEGTSNPNLYWYRQAAGRGLQLLFYSVGIGQISSEVPQNLSASRPQDRQFILSSKKLLLSDSGFYLCAWSVGLVNQPQHFGDGTRLSIL.

V gene TRBV19 combines with J gene TRBJ2-7; no firm D call. Trimming cost V 1 base and J 1 base, with 8 bases left between them. The CDR3 consists of 14 residues. Germline V gene lookup returns CDR1 LNHDA and CDR2 SQIVND (reference sequence). The CDR3 sequence is CASSIGSLSYEQYF. Here the CDR3 DNA reads TGTGCCAGTAGTATAGGCAGCTTATCCTACGAGCAGTACTTC.

V and J are TRBV5-4 and TRBJ2-3; D call uncertain. The CDR3 is 16 residues long. Germline loops: CDR1 SGHNT, CDR2 YYREEE (reference sequence). Trimming stripped 4 bases from V and 1 base from J, with 16 bases between. As DNA, the CDR3 is TGTGCCAGCAGCCCCGGGTTGGGCAGGCGCACAGATACGCAGTATTTT. Translated, it gives CASSPGLGRRTDTQYF.

Concerning this clone: Other DNA sequences within the sample encode an identical CDR3. The rearrangement links TRBV6-5 to TRBJ1-2; perhaps TRBD1 as D (6 bases). From germline, CDR1 is MNHEY and CDR2 SVGAGI. Trimming took off 5 bases at V and 0 bases at J, with 7 bases between the two ends. This CDR3 comprises 13 residues. The CDR3 sequence is CASSRQANYGYTF. In DNA form, the CDR3 reads TGTGCCAGCAGTAGACAGGCTAACTATGGCTACACCTTC.

The genes are TRBV19 and TRBJ2-2; TRBD1 is a possible D gene (7 bases). Trimming cost V 5 bases and J 5 bases, with 15 bases left between them. CDR3 size: 15 residues. The germline V gene encodes CDR1 LNHDA and CDR2 SQIVND (reference sequence). The CDR3 protein is CASSVGGGGTGELFF. DNA of the CDR3: TGTGCCAGTAGTGTCGGAGGGGGCGGAACCGGGGAGCTGTTTTTT.

This chain links TRBV7-8 with TRBJ2-2; TRBD2 might be the D (5 bases). This CDR3 comprises 16 residues. Between the trimmed V and J ends, which lost 0 bases and 5 bases, there was a span of 13 bases. CDR1 and CDR2 from the germline V gene are SGHVS and FQNEAQ. The CDR3 reads CASSLAGAGPTGELFF. The CDR3 DNA sequence: TGTGCCAGCAGCTTAGCTGGTGCGGGTCCGACCGGGGAGCTGTTTTTT.

This chain joins TRBV6-5 and TRBJ1-4; 10 bases are shared with TRBD1. Germline V gene lookup returns CDR1 MNHEY and CDR2 SVGAGI. This CDR3 spans 15 amino acids. The V and J ends lost 5 bases and 8 bases, in that order; junction bases with no gene match: 8. As DNA, the CDR3 is TGTGCCAGCAGTCCCGGGACAGGGGTCGGGGAAAAACTGTTTTTT. It is translated as CASSPGTGVGEKLFF.

The chain links TRBV11-2 to TRBJ1-2; no firm D call. CDR3 length: 13 amino acids. The germline CDR1 and CDR2 sequences are SGHAT and FQNNGV. V lost 5 bases, J lost 5 bases, and 12 bases lay in between. In DNA form, the CDR3 reads TGTGCCAGCAGCCCGACGCTAGAATATGGCTACACCTTC. Translating it yields CASSPTLEYGYTF. Based on the CDR3 plus reference TRBV11-2 and TRBJ1-2, the full variable domain is EAGVAQSPRYKIIEKRQSVAFWCNPISGHATLYWYQQILGQGPKLLIQFQNNGVVDDSQLPKDRFSAERLKGVDSTLKIQPAKLEDSAVYLCASSPTLEYGYTFGSGTRLTVV.

This clone was seen a handful of times. The V gene is TRBV27, the J gene TRBJ1-1; no clear D gene. Trimming left V 5 bases short and J 4 bases short, with 14 bases between. This CDR3 has 14 residues. The germline V gene has CDR1 MNHEY and CDR2 SMNVEV (reference sequence). This chain's CDR3 is CASSKVPRGTEAFF. In nucleotides, the CDR3 is TGTGCCAGCAGTAAAGTCCCCCGGGGCACTGAAGCTTTCTTT.

This chain uses TRBV27 with TRBJ2-1; the match to TRBD1 covers 11 bases. J gave up 4 bases and V 7 bases, and 6 bases lay outside the gene matches. The germline V gene has CDR1 MNHEY and CDR2 SMNVEV (reference sequence). The CDR3 length is 15 residues. CDR3 nucleotides: TGTGCCAGCAAATTGGACAGGGGGCTTTACAATGAGCAGTTCTTC. It translates to CASKLDRGLYNEQFF.

This clone was detected once. This chain links TRBV7-2 with TRBJ1-6; no clear D. The V gene's germline CDR1 is SGHTA and CDR2 FQGNSA. The CDR3 totals 13 residues. Trimming cost V 3 bases and J 5 bases, with 5 bases left between them. CDR3 nucleotide sequence: TGTGCCAGCAGCTTGTCGAATAATTCACCCCTCCACTTT. This codes for CASSLSNNSPLHF.

V and J are TRBV12-3 or TRBV12-4 and TRBJ2-1; the D call may be TRBD1 or TRBD2 (5 bases each). This CDR3 has 13 residues. The V end lost 8 bases, the J end lost 4 bases, and 12 bases lay between the germline ends. The CDR3 coding sequence is TGTGCCAGCCGGATAGGGGAGTACAATGAGCAGTTCTTC. Protein product: CASRIGEYNEQFF.

The sample holds a few counts of this clone. The V gene is TRBV2, the J gene TRBJ1-1, with TRBD1 as a possible D gene (6 bases). The CDR3 consists of 14 residues. From germline, CDR1 is SNHLY and CDR2 FYNNEI. V dropped 3 bases and J dropped 7 bases, with 15 bases sitting between them. Here the CDR3 DNA reads TGTGCCAGCAGTGAGCAGGGGTACGGTGATGAAGCTTTCTTT. This codes for CASSEQGYGDEAFF.

This chain connects TRBV19 to TRBJ1-2; D is undetermined. Germline loops: CDR1 LNHDA, CDR2 SQIVND (reference sequence). V lost 7 bases and J 0 bases, leaving 12 bases between the germline ends. The CDR3 has 14 amino acids. Written as DNA, the CDR3 is TGTGCCAGTAAAGACGGGCAGACTAACTATGGCTACACCTTC. This encodes CASKDGQTNYGYTF.